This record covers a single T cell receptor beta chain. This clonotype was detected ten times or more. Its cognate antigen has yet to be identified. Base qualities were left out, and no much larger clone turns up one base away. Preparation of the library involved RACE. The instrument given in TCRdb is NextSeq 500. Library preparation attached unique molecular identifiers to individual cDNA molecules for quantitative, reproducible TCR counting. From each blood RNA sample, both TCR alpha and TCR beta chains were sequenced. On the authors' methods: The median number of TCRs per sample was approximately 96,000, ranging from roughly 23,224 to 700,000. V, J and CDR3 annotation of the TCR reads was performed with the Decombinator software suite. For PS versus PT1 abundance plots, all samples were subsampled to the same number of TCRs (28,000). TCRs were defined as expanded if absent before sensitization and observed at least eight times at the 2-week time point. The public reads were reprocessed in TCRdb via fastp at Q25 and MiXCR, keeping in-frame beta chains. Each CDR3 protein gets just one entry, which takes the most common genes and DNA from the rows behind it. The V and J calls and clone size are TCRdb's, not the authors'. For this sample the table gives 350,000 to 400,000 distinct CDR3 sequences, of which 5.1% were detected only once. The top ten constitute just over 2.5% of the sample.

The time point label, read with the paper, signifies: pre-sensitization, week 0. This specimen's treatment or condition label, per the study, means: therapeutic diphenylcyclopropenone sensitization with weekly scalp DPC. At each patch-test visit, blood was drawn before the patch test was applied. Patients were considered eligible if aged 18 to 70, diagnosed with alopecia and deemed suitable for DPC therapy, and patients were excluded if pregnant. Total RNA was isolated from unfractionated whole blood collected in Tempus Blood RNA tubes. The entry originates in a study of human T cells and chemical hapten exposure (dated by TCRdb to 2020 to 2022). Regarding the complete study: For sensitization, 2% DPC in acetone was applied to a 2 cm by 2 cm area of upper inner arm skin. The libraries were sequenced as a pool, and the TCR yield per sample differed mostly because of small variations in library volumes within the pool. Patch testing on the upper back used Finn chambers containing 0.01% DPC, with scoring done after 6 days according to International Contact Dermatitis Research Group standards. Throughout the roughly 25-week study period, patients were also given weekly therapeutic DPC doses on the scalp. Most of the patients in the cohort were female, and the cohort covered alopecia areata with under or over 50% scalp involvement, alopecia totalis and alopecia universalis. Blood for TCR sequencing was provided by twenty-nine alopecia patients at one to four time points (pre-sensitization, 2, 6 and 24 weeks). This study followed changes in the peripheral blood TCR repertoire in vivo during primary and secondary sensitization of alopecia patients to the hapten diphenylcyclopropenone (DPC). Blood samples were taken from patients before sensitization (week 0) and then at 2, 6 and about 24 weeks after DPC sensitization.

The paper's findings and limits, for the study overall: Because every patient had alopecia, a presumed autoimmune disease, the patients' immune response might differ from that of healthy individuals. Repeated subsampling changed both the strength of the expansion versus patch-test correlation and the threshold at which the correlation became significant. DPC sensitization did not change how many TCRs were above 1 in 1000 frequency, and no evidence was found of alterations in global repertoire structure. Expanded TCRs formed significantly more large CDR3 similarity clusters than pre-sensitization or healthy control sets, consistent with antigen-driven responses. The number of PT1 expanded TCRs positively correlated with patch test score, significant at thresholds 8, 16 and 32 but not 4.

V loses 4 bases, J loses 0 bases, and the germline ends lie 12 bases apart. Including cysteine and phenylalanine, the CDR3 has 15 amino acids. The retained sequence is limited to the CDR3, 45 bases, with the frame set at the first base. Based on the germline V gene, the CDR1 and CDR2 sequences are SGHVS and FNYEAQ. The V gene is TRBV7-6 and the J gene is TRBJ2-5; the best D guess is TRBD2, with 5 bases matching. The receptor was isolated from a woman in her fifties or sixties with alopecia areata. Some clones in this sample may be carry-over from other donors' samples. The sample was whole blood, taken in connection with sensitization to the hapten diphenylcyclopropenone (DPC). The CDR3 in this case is CASSSARTHQETQYF. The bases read TGTGCCAGCAGCTCGGCTAGGACTCACCAAGAGACCCAGTACTTC.